This T cell receptor beta chain was found in a study of T cell repertoires in cytomegalovirus infection. The wider study: Public TCR beta signatures provided an indication of both CMV infection and a matching HLA type.

This clonotype was seen more than once but under ten times. Its antigen is still unknown. TCRdb recomputed calls from the reads with MiXCR, one row per CDR3 protein. The sample includes roughly 730,000 distinct CDR3 sequences, 30% to 40% of them seen just once. V lost 2 bases, J lost 7 bases, and 18 bases lay in between. Germline values: CDR1 LNHDA, CDR2 SQIVND (reference sequence). The CDR3 spans 16 residues. Broader study findings: Clonotype analysis showed dominance of the ex vivo response by HLA-C-restricted CMV-specific TCR beta clonotypes.

V usage is TRBV19 and J usage is TRBJ1-5; D is possibly TRBD1 (6 bases). The sequence came from a human donor in good health (CMV status not recorded). Some clones in this sample may be carry-over from other donors' samples. The material was cultured PBMCs, obtained from culture after CMV antigen stimulation. The CDR3 DNA sequence: TGTGCCAGTAGTATACCCCACTACAGGGTCGGACAGCCCCAGCATTTT. It codes for CASSIPHYRVGQPQHF.